The 31 T cell receptor beta chains below all came from one sample that was sequenced in a study of shared T cell receptors in the human thymus. Repertoires were generated with immunoSEQ multiplex PCR, while TCRdb's copy carries only in-frame clones and drops some. The sample has about 380,000 clones; just under 95% are singletons. Sequenced: thymocytes. Source of these receptors: a human donor.

J is TRBJ1-2 and V is TRBV7-9; D uncertain. CDR1 SEHNR and CDR2 FQNEAQ come from the germline V gene (reference sequence). V lost 1 base to trimming and J lost 7 bases, with 4 bases between them. The CDR3 consists of 11 residues. CDR3 in DNA: TGTGCCAGCAGCTTAGACAGTGGCTACACCTTC. Its protein product is CASSLDSGYTF.

The genes are TRBV7-9 and TRBJ2-1, with D possibly being TRBD2 (6 bases). V gave up 0 bases and J gave up 4 bases, with 16 bases separating them. Germline values: CDR1 SEHNR, CDR2 FQNEAQ (reference sequence). The length of the CDR3 is 17 residues. The CDR3 is CASSLAGWRVDYNEQFF. DNA of the CDR3: TGTGCCAGCAGCTTAGCAGGTTGGAGGGTCGATTACAATGAGCAGTTCTTC.

This chain uses TRBV11-2 with TRBJ2-1, with 7 nucleotides matching TRBD2. J was trimmed by 4 bases and V by 6 bases; bases with no gene match: 6. Germline CDR1 is SGHAT and CDR2 is FQNNGV. The CDR3 length is 14 residues. CDR3 protein: CASSWGRAYNEQFF. In DNA, the CDR3 is TGTGCCAGCAGTTGGGGGAGGGCTTACAATGAGCAGTTCTTC.

The chain recombines TRBV28 with TRBJ2-7; perhaps TRBD1 as D (5 bases). Trimming shortened V by 3 bases and J by 0 bases, and 12 bases separated the two germline ends. Per germline, CDR1 MDHEN and CDR2 SYDVKM. This CDR3 is 15 amino acids long. As DNA, the CDR3 is TGTGCCAGCAGTTTGGGGCGGATAAGCTCCTACGAGCAGTACTTC. Translation gives CASSLGRISSYEQYF.

The gene calls are TRBV15 and TRBJ2-2, with 7 bases identical to TRBD2. The CDR3 has 16 residues. Germline V gene lookup returns CDR1 LNHNV and CDR2 YYDKDF (reference sequence). V lost 0 bases and J lost 0; bases outside the gene matches: 1. The CDR3 DNA reads as TGTGCCACCAGCAGAGATCGGGGGGCGAACACCGGGGAGCTGTTTTTT. Translated, it gives CATSRDRGANTGELFF.

The J gene is TRBJ1-5, the V gene TRBV10-3, with unresolved D. The CDR3 extends over 16 amino acids. The germline V gene has CDR1 ENHRY and CDR2 SYGVKD. Trimming stripped 5 bases from V and 2 bases from J, with 16 bases between. CDR3 sequence reads: CAISSGRRWGNQPQHF. In nucleotides, the CDR3 is TGTGCCATCAGTTCAGGAAGGCGGTGGGGCAATCAGCCCCAGCATTTT.

The chain has TRBV10-3 and TRBJ2-5, with 10 bases aligning to TRBD1. The germline CDR1 and CDR2 sequences are ENHRY and SYGVKD. The ends lost 6 bases at V and 5 bases at J; junction bases unmatched: 15. The CDR3 spans 17 residues. As DNA, the CDR3 is TGTGCCATCAGCGTCCGACAGGGGGCAAGGGTCGGGGAGACCCAGTACTTC. Residues: CAISVRQGARVGETQYF.

The chain is built from TRBV4-2 and TRBJ1-5; 7 bases align to TRBD1. CDR1 is LGHNA, CDR2 YNFKEQ, per germline. J was trimmed by 5 bases and V by 0 bases; bases with no gene match: 10. This CDR3 contains 17 residues. CDR3: CASSQERGQGQDQPQHF. The CDR3 coding sequence is TGTGCCAGCAGCCAAGAGAGGGGGCAGGGCCAGGATCAGCCCCAGCATTTT.

This chain connects TRBV30 to TRBJ1-6; 10 bases agree with TRBD1. This CDR3 contains 14 residues. With 3 bases clipped from V and 9 bases from J, the junction kept 5 bases outside the gene matches. Germline CDR1 is GTSNPN and CDR2 is SVGIG (reference sequence). The CDR3: CAWSQDRGPSPLHF. The CDR3 nucleotides are TGTGCCTGGAGCCAAGACAGGGGGCCTTCACCCCTCCACTTT.

The chain links TRBV14 to TRBJ2-1; 11 nucleotides match TRBD2. The CDR3 consists of 21 residues. V shed 0 bases, J shed 2 bases, and the junction held 15 bases outside the gene matches. Germline CDR1 and CDR2: SGHDN and FVKESK. CDR3 sequence: CASSQDSRICLAGGPYNEQFF. The CDR3 DNA follows: TGTGCCAGCAGCCAAGATTCGAGGATATGTCTAGCGGGAGGCCCCTACAATGAGCAGTTCTTC.

J is TRBJ2-1 and V is TRBV11-2; D is possibly TRBD1 or TRBD2 (5 bases each). The CDR3 spans 17 residues. Trimming pared 5 bases from V and 7 bases from J, leaving 24 bases between. Germline CDR1 and CDR2: SGHAT and FQNNGV. CDR3 amino acids: CASSTNPGAPEGNEQFF. The CDR3 DNA sequence: TGTGCCAGCAGCACCAATCCGGGCGCTCCCGAGGGGAATGAGCAGTTCTTC.

This clone was observed once. The rearrangement joins TRBV2 to TRBJ1-1; 7 nucleotides agree with TRBD1. The CDR3 length is 12 residues. Germline V gene sequence: CDR1 SNHLY, CDR2 FYNNEI. With V trimmed by 8 bases and J by 7 bases, 7 bases remained unmatched. The CDR3 sequence is CASEPNRGEAFF. As DNA, the CDR3 is TGTGCCAGCGAACCTAACAGGGGTGAAGCTTTCTTT.

This chain connects TRBV7-3 to TRBJ2-7; 13 nucleotides line up with TRBD2. V trimming: 5 bases; J trimming: 4 bases; junction bases outside the gene matches: 5. The CDR3 runs 15 residues. Germline V gives CDR1 SGHTA, CDR2 FQGTGA. The CDR3, as DNA: TGTGCCAGCAGCACCGGACTAGCGGGAGATTACGAGCAGTACTTC. It is translated as CASSTGLAGDYEQYF.

This chain uses TRBV10-3 with TRBJ2-3; 7 nucleotides align to TRBD1. The CDR3 runs 14 residues. The germline V gene encodes CDR1 ENHRY and CDR2 SYGVKD. V lost 4 bases to trimming and J lost 4 bases; unmatched junction nucleotides: 5. Here the CDR3 DNA reads TGTGCCATCAGTGTACAGGGGTACGCAGATACGCAGTATTTT. Residues: CAISVQGYADTQYF.

In its sample, this clone was seen once. The V call is TRBV19, the J call TRBJ2-7, with unresolved D. Trimming cost V 5 bases and J 2 bases, with 10 bases left between them. The CDR3 has 13 amino acids. The germline CDR1 and CDR2 sequences are LNHDA and SQIVND (reference sequence). CDR3 DNA sequence: TGTGCCAGTAGTTGGGGTTGGACCTACGAGCAGTACTTC. Its protein is CASSWGWTYEQYF. The complete variable domain, with remaining parts taken from reference TRBV19 and TRBJ2-7, reads DGGITQSPKYLFRKEGQNVTLSCEQNLNHDAMYWYRQDPGQGLRLIYYSQIVNDFQKGDIAEGYSVSREKKESFPLTVTSAQKNPTAFYLCASSWGWTYEQYFGPGTRLTVT.

The rearrangement links TRBV27 to TRBJ2-7, with 12 positions matching TRBD1. The V segment lost 3 bases and the J segment 2 bases; nucleotides outside the gene matches: 8. The germline V gene encodes CDR1 MNHEY and CDR2 SMNVEV (reference sequence). This CDR3 region has 17 residues. CDR3 DNA: TGTGCCAGCAGTTTGCCGCCGGGACAGGGGGCGACCTACGAGCAGTACTTC. It is translated as CASSLPPGQGATYEQYF.

The chain employs TRBV7-8 and TRBJ1-2; 8 bases match TRBD1. After removal of 0 bases from V and 3 bases from J, the junction contained 12 bases not matched to a gene. Germline CDR1 is SGHVS and CDR2 is FQNEAQ. This CDR3 is 18 amino acids long. DNA for the CDR3: TGTGCCAGCAGCTTAGCCGACAGGGGAACTGAGTTGGACTATGGCTACACCTTC. It codes for CASSLADRGTELDYGYTF. The whole variable domain, remainder taken from reference TRBV7-8 and TRBJ1-2, is GAGVSQSPRYKVAKRGQDVALRCDPISGHVSLFWYQQALGQGPEFLTYFQNEAQLDKSGLPSDRFFAERPEGSVSTLKIQRTQQEDSAVYLCASSLADRGTELDYGYTFGSGTRLTVV.

CDR3 sequence: CASTGTSGRGLIDEQYF. CDR3 bases: TGTGCCAGCACCGGGACTAGCGGGAGGGGGTTGATTGACGAGCAGTACTTC. The rearrangement uses TRBV7-9 and TRBJ2-7; TRBD2 matches at 16 bases. With V trimmed by 7 bases and J by 5 bases, 11 bases remained unmatched. CDR1 SEHNR and CDR2 FQNEAQ come from the germline V gene (reference sequence). CDR3 length: 17 amino acids.

The chain links TRBV10-3 to TRBJ1-1, with D hard to call. The germline V gene has CDR1 ENHRY and CDR2 SYGVKD. The V end was cut by 8 bases, the J end by 0 bases, with 10 bases between. The CDR3 spans 13 residues. DNA for the CDR3: TGTGCCATCCTGGACCAGATGAACACTGAAGCTTTCTTT. It is translated as CAILDQMNTEAFF.

This sequence joins TRBV7-6 and TRBJ1-3; a possible D gene is TRBD1 (5 bases). Trimming shortened V by 2 bases and J by 5 bases, and 16 bases separated the two germline ends. Germline V CDR1 and CDR2: SGHVS, FNYEAQ. The CDR3 is made up of 16 amino acids. The CDR3 spells CASSLSEGPYRNTIYF. Here the CDR3 DNA reads TGTGCCAGCAGCTTATCAGAGGGGCCGTATCGAAACACCATATATTTT.

The chain combines TRBV19 with TRBJ2-1; weak D call: TRBD2 (6 bases). V dropped 6 bases and J dropped 8 bases, with 17 bases sitting between them. CDR3 size: 14 residues. Germline CDR1 and CDR2: LNHDA and SQIVND (reference sequence). This CDR3 reads CASSGSGGGDEQFF. CDR3 in DNA: TGTGCCAGTAGCGGCTCCGGGGGAGGAGATGAGCAGTTCTTC.

This clone came up once. This chain joins TRBV7-6 and TRBJ2-7; 7 positions match TRBD2. This CDR3 has 18 residues. Germline values: CDR1 SGHVS, CDR2 FNYEAQ. The V segment lost 2 bases and the J segment 0 bases; nucleotides outside the gene matches: 13. The CDR3: CASSLSATSSPDSYEQYF. In DNA form, the CDR3 reads TGTGCCAGCAGCTTATCCGCGACTAGCTCCCCGGACTCCTACGAGCAGTACTTC.

This chain uses TRBV28 with TRBJ1-1; TRBD1 agrees at 9 bases. CDR1 is MDHEN and CDR2 is SYDVKM in the germline V gene. The V gene end was trimmed by 5 bases and the J gene end by 1 base; junction bases not matched to a gene: 5. The CDR3 runs 15 residues. DNA for the CDR3: TGTGCCAGCAGTGGATACAGGGGGCGGAACACTGAAGCTTTCTTT. Protein sequence: CASSGYRGRNTEAFF.

V and J are TRBV2 and TRBJ2-3; 8 nucleotides match TRBD2. The germline gives CDR1 SNHLY, CDR2 FYNNEI. The CDR3 is 14 residues long. Trimming took 8 bases from V and 4 from J; bases not matched to a gene: 8. The CDR3 DNA follows: TGTGCCAGCTCAGCGGGAGACTTGGCAGATACGCAGTATTTT. Amino acids: CASSAGDLADTQYF.

The chain has TRBV14 and TRBJ2-7, with D possibly matching TRBD2 (5 bases). V was pared by 4 bases and J by 0 bases, with 13 bases between. This CDR3 is 15 amino acids long. Germline V CDR1 and CDR2: SGHDN, FVKESK. Written as DNA, the CDR3 is TGTGCCAGCAGCCGGGAGAGGGAGAGCTCCTACGAGCAGTACTTC. It specifies CASSRERESSYEQYF.

The J gene is TRBJ2-2, the V gene TRBV27; maybe TRBD1 (5 bases). CDR3 length: 14 residues. Germline V gives CDR1 MNHEY, CDR2 SMNVEV (reference sequence). V was clipped by 3 bases and J by 9 bases, with 14 bases between them. CDR3 loop: CASSLGRPHRELFF. DNA for the CDR3: TGTGCCAGCAGTTTGGGGCGGCCCCACAGGGAGCTGTTTTTT.

This clone is a singleton in its sample. The rearrangement joins TRBV4-2 to TRBJ2-7; weak D call: TRBD1 (6 bases). Germline lookup yields CDR1 LGHNA and CDR2 YNFKEQ. Deletions cut 0 bases from V and 0 bases from J, with 9 bases between. CDR3 size: 15 residues. CDR3 amino acids: CASSQDRDNSYEQYF. Written as DNA, the CDR3 is TGTGCCAGCAGCCAAGATAGGGACAACTCCTACGAGCAGTACTTC.

This sequence joins TRBV7-2 and TRBJ2-2; 7 bases are shared with TRBD2. The CDR3 has 16 amino acids. Per the germline V gene, CDR1 is SGHTA and CDR2 is FQGNSA. Germline trimming cut 5 bases from V and 2 bases from J; bases unmatched to any gene: 8. This CDR3 is CASSAREAPNTGELFF. The CDR3 DNA reads TGTGCCAGCAGCGCCCGGGAGGCACCCAACACCGGGGAGCTGTTTTTT.

The chain employs TRBV5-1 and TRBJ2-1; 8 bases map to TRBD2. J gave up 0 bases and V 0 bases, and 5 bases lay outside the gene matches. There are 17 residues in the CDR3. Germline CDR1 reads SGHRS; CDR2 reads YFSETQ. The DNA for the CDR3 is TGCGCCAGCAGCTTGGAAATAAGCGGGAGCTCCTACAATGAGCAGTTCTTC. Its protein product is CASSLEISGSSYNEQFF.

The chain is built from TRBV7-9 and TRBJ2-2, with 11 bases fitting TRBD1. Germline assignment: CDR1 SEHNR and CDR2 FQNEAQ (reference sequence). The CDR3 consists of 16 residues. Unmatched junction bases numbered 2, after V lost 3 bases and J lost 2 bases. Here the CDR3 DNA reads TGTGCCAGCAGCTTCCGGACAGGGGGCAACACCGGGGAGCTGTTTTTT. Its translation: CASSFRTGGNTGELFF.

The chain combines TRBV9 with TRBJ1-1; D uncertain. CDR3 length: 13 residues. V dropped 0 bases and J dropped 10 bases, with 13 bases sitting between them. Germline loops: CDR1 SGDLS, CDR2 YYNGEE. CDR3 region: CASSVVTPAIAFF. The CDR3 nucleotides are TGTGCCAGCAGCGTAGTGACACCCGCCATAGCTTTCTTT.